The 16 T cell receptor beta chains listed next were all sequenced from one sample in a study of blood T cell repertoires in COVID-19. Sequenced by immunoSEQ multiplex PCR; TCRdb stores in-frame clones only, minus some. The sample has 200,000 to 300,000 clones, 75% to 85% seen once; the top ten hold 9.1%. Sample: PBMCs or T cells enriched from blood (not recorded which). The source is a woman aged 45 to 65 with acute COVID-19.

The CDR3 DNA is TGTGCCAGCAGCTTAGTAGAGCTCGGGCCCCAGCATTTT. The encoded protein is CASSLVELGPQHF. The chain employs TRBV7-6 and TRBJ1-5; no definite D call. Germline CDR1 is SGHVS and CDR2 is FNYEAQ. The CDR3 extends over 13 amino acids. Trimming pared 1 base from V and 9 bases from J, leaving 10 bases between. Combining the CDR3 with reference TRBV7-6 and TRBJ1-5 gives the whole variable domain GAGVSQSPRYKVTKRGQDVALRCDPISGHVSLYWYRQALGQGPEFLTYFNYEAQQDKSGLPNDRFSAERPEGSISTLTIQRTEQRDSAMYRCASSLVELGPQHFGDGTRLSIL.

CDR3: CSVELNGGNQPQHF. CDR3 DNA: TGCAGCGTTGAATTAAACGGTGGCAATCAGCCCCAGCATTTT. The chain recombines TRBV29-1 with TRBJ1-5, with D unresolved. From germline, CDR1 is SQVTM and CDR2 ANQGSEA. This CDR3 region has 14 residues. V was cut by 2 bases and J by 2 bases, with 10 bases left in between. Drawing the rest from reference TRBV29-1 and TRBJ1-5, the complete variable domain is SAVISQKPSRDICQRGTSLTIQCQVDSQVTMMFWYRQQPGQSLTLIATANQGSEATYESGFVIDKFPISRPNLTFSTLTVSNMSPEDSSIYLCSVELNGGNQPQHFGDGTRLSIL.

The rearrangement joins TRBV3-1 (or the pseudogene TRBV3-2) to TRBJ1-2; TRBD1 matches at 10 bases. Looked up from germline, CDR1 is LGHDT and CDR2 is YNNKEL (reference sequence). The CDR3 sequence is 15 residues long. V shed 3 bases, J shed 7 bases, and the junction held 8 bases outside the gene matches. The CDR3 region has the DNA TGTGCCAGCAGCCAGGCAGGACAGGGGGTACCTGGCTACACCTTC. Protein product: CASSQAGQGVPGYTF.

J is TRBJ1-6 and V is TRBV7-2, with D maybe TRBD1 (6 bases). Trimming left V 1 base short and J 7 bases short, with 11 bases between. This CDR3 spans 15 amino acids. Germline CDR1 is SGHTA and CDR2 is FQGNSA. CDR3 sequence: CASSLVPQGNSPLHF. In DNA form, the CDR3 reads TGTGCCAGCAGCTTAGTCCCCCAGGGGAATTCACCCCTCCACTTT.

This chain connects TRBV7-7 to TRBJ2-1; 7 nucleotides line up with TRBD1. This CDR3 is built from 15 residues. Losses at the gene ends were 4 bases for V and 4 bases for J; bases not matched to a gene: 7. Germline values: CDR1 SSHAT, CDR2 FNYEAQ (reference sequence). The CDR3 region has the DNA TGTGCCAGCAGCTCCGACAGGGTCGGTTACAATGAGCAGTTCTTC. It specifies CASSSDRVGYNEQFF.

The chain employs TRBV10-3 and TRBJ2-5; D is unresolved. This CDR3 contains 15 residues. Germline CDR1 is ENHRY and CDR2 is SYGVKD. Trimming took 0 bases from V and 5 from J, leaving 13 bases between them. The chain's CDR3 is CAISESAAAGETQYF. The DNA for the CDR3 is TGTGCCATCAGTGAGTCTGCGGCAGCCGGGGAGACCCAGTACTTC.

The chain combines TRBV7-9 with TRBJ1-2; perhaps TRBD1 as D (5 bases). Germline V gene data show CDR1 as SEHNR and CDR2 as FQNEAQ (reference sequence). The CDR3 loop spans 15 amino acids. Trimming left V 4 bases short and J 0 bases short, with 12 bases between. The CDR3 loop is CASSSPDSANYGYTF. The CDR3 bases are TGTGCCAGCAGCTCCCCTGACAGCGCTAACTATGGCTACACCTTC.

The V gene is TRBV25-1, the J gene TRBJ1-2, with 9 bases identical to TRBD1. V shed 4 bases and J 4 bases; nucleotides not matched to a gene: 10. Germline V gives CDR1 MGHDK, CDR2 SYGVNS. There are 16 residues in the CDR3. CDR3 nucleotides: TGTGCCAGCAGTGCCTCTTATCCGGGACAGGGCTATGGCTACACCTTC. Residues: CASSASYPGQGYGYTF.

The rearrangement uses TRBV12-3 or TRBV12-4 and TRBJ1-2, with TRBD1 as a possible D gene (5 bases). V lost 5 bases, J lost 6 bases, and 13 bases lay in between. This CDR3 has 13 residues. In nucleotides, the CDR3 is TGTGCCAGCAGTCGCGGGGGAATTGATGGCTACACCTTC. Translating gives CASSRGGIDGYTF.

In this sample, this clone turned up once. This sequence joins TRBV3-1 (or the pseudogene TRBV3-2) and TRBJ1-4, with D maybe TRBD1 (6 bases). Germline loops: CDR1 LGHDT, CDR2 YNNKEL (reference sequence). The CDR3 contains 16 residues. V was clipped by 2 bases and J by 9 bases, with 19 bases between them. CDR3 sequence: CASSQSLPPQGQKLFF. The CDR3 nucleotides read TGTGCCAGCAGCCAATCCTTGCCCCCACAGGGCCAAAAACTGTTTTTT.

This clone has a handful of counts. The J gene is TRBJ1-5, the V gene TRBV6-4; weak D call: TRBD1 (5 bases). This CDR3 is built from 14 residues. CDR1 is MRHNA and CDR2 is SNTAGT in the germline V gene. V lost 6 bases to trimming and J lost 2 bases, with 11 bases between them. CDR3 nucleotide sequence: TGTGCCAGCAGCCCAGGGTCGGGCAATCAGCCCCAGCATTTT. This gives the protein CASSPGSGNQPQHF.

V and J are TRBV29-1 and TRBJ1-1, with TRBD1 matching over 7 bases. Germline CDR1 and CDR2: SQVTM and ANQGSEA. The CDR3 consists of 14 residues. J was trimmed by 4 bases and V by 1 base; bases with no gene match: 6. The DNA of the CDR3 is TGCAGCGTTGAAGCTCGACAGGGATCCACTGAAGCTTTCTTT. As protein: CSVEARQGSTEAFF.

The V gene is TRBV10-3, the J gene TRBJ1-4, with a weak D call TRBD1 (6 bases). The CDR3 is 16 amino acids. Germline CDR1 ENHRY, CDR2 SYGVKD. V dropped 2 bases and J dropped 7 bases, with 17 bases sitting between them. Written as DNA, the CDR3 is TGTGCCATCAGTGAGAGAGCGACAGAAGGGGGTGAAAAACTGTTTTTT. Translating it yields CAISERATEGGEKLFF.

The chain combines TRBV9 with TRBJ2-3; D remains ambiguous. CDR1 and CDR2 from the germline V gene are SGDLS and YYNGEE. The V end was cut by 3 bases, the J end by 0 bases, with 8 bases between. CDR3 size: 14 residues. CDR3 residues: CASSEQPSTDTQYF. In nucleotides, the CDR3 is TGTGCCAGCAGCGAACAGCCTAGCACAGATACGCAGTATTTT.

This CDR3 reads CASGTRDRVLETQYF. CDR3 bases: TGTGCCAGCGGAACTAGGGACAGGGTGTTAGAGACCCAGTACTTC. The chain has TRBV3-1 (or the pseudogene TRBV3-2) and TRBJ2-5, with TRBD1 identical over 9 bases. CDR1 is LGHDT, CDR2 YNNKEL, per germline (reference sequence). The CDR3 covers 15 residues. The V segment lost 8 bases and the J segment 4 bases; nucleotides outside the gene matches: 11.

The V call is TRBV5-8, the J call TRBJ2-3; 9 bases map to TRBD1. Germline trimming cut 1 base from V and 7 bases from J; bases unmatched to any gene: 7. This CDR3 is 15 amino acids long. CDR1 and CDR2 (germline): SGHTS, YDEGEE. CDR3 sequence reads: CASSLRPQGAYTQYF. The CDR3 DNA reads TGTGCCAGCAGCTTGAGGCCACAGGGGGCCTATACGCAGTATTTT.